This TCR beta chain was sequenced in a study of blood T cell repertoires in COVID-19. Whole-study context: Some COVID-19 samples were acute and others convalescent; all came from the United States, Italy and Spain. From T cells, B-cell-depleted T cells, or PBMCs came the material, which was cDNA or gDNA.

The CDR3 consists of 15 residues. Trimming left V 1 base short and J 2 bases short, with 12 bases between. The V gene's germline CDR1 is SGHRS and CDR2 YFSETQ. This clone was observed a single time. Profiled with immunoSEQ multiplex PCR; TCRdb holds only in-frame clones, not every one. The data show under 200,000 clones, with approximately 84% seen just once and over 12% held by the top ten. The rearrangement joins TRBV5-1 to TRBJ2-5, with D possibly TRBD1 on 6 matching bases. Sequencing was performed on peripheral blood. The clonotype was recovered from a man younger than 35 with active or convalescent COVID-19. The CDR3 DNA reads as TGCGCCAGCAGCTTGTCGACAGGACCTCAAGAGACCCAGTACTTC. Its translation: CASSLSTGPQETQYF.